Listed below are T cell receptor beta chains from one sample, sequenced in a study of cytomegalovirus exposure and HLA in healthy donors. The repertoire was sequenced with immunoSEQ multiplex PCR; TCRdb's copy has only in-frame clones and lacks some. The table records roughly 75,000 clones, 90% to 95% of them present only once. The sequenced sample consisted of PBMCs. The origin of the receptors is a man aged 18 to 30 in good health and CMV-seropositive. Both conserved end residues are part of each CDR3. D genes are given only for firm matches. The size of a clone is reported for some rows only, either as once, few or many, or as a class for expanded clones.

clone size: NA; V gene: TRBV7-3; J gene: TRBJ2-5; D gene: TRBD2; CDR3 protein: CASSLGLAGVETQYF; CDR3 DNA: TGTGCCAGCAGCTTAGGACTAGCGGGAGTTGAGACCCAGTACTTC
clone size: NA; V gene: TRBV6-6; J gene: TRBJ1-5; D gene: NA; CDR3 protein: CASSSNSNQPQHF; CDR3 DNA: TGTGCCAGCAGTTCTAATAGCAATCAGCCCCAGCATTTT
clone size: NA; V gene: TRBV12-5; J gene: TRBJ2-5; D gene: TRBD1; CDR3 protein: CASGLEAGQGLKTQYF; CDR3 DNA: TGTGCTAGTGGTTTGGAGGCCGGACAGGGGTTGAAGACCCAGTACTTC
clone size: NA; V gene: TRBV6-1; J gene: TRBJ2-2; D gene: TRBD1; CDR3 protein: CASSETGQGLAGELFF; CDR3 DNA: TGTGCCAGCAGTGAAACGGGACAGGGCCTCGCCGGGGAGCTGTTTTTT
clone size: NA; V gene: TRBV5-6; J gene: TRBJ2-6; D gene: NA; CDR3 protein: CASSQGSGANVLTF; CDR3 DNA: TGTGCCAGCAGCCAGGGGTCTGGGGCCAACGTCCTGACTTTC
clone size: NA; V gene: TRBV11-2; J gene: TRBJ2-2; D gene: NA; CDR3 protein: CASSFQGGGELFF; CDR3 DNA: TGTGCCAGCAGCTTCCAGGGAGGCGGGGAGCTGTTTTTT
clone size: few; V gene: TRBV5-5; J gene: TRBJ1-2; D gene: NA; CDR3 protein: CASSYYQGGYTF; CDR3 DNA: TGTGCCAGCAGCTACTACCAGGGGGGCTACACCTTC
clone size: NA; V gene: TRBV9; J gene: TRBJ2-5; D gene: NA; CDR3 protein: CASSVGGGGFETQYF; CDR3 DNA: TGTGCCAGCAGCGTGGGAGGGGGGGGATTCGAGACCCAGTACTTC
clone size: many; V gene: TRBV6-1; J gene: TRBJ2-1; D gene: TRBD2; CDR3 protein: CASSRLSGTYNEQFF; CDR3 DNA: TGTGCCAGCAGTAGGCTGAGCGGGACCTACAATGAGCAGTTCTTC
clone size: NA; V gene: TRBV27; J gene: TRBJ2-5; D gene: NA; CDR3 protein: CASSLTVQETQYF; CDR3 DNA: TGTGCCAGCAGTTTGACAGTCCAAGAGACCCAGTACTTC
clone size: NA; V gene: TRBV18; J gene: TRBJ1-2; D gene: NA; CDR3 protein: CASSLRSSREEGYTF; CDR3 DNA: TGTGCCAGCTCCCTAAGGTCGAGTAGGGAGGAAGGCTACACCTTC
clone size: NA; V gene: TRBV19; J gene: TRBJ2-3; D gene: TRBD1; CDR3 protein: CASSPRDRVYDTQYF; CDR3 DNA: TGTGCCAGTAGTCCCCGGGACAGGGTTTATGATACGCAGTATTTT
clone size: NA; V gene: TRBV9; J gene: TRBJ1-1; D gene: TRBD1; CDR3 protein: CASSTRGQTNTEAFF; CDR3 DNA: TGTGCCAGCAGCACCCGGGGACAGACGAACACTGAAGCTTTCTTT
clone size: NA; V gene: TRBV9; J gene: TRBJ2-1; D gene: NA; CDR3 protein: CASSSTPNEQFF; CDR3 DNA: TGTGCCAGCAGCTCCACTCCCAATGAGCAGTTCTTC
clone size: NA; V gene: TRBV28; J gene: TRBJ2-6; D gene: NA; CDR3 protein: CASSLEGTGANVLTF; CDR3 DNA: TGTGCCAGCAGTTTGGAGGGGACTGGGGCCAACGTCCTGACTTTC
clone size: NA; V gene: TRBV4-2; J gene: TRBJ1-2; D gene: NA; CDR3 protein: CASSQNFGPGVYGYTF; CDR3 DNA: NA
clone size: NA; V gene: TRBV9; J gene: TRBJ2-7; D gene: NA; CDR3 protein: CASSNGQDYEQYF; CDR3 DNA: TGTGCCAGCAGCAACGGACAAGACTACGAGCAGTACTTC
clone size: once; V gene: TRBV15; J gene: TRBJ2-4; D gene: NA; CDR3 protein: CATRSMAKNIQYF; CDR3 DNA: TGTGCCACCCGCAGTATGGCCAAAAACATTCAGTACTTC
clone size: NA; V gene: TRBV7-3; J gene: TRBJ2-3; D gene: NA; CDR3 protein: CASSLTEGADTQYF; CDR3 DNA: TGTGCCAGCAGCTTAACGGAGGGCGCAGATACGCAGTATTTT
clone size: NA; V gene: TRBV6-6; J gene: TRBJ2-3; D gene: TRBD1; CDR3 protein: CASSWGAGGDTQYF; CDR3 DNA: TGTGCCAGCAGTTGGGGTGCAGGGGGAGATACGCAGTATTTT
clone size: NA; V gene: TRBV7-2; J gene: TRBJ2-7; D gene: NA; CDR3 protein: CASSPAGQRVYEQYF; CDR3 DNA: TGTGCCAGCAGCCCCGCGGGACAGAGAGTTTACGAGCAGTACTTC
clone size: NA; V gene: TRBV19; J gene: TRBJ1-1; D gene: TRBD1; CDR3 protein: CASRTPRDRGTEAFF; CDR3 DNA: TGTGCCAGTAGAACCCCCCGGGACAGGGGGACTGAAGCTTTCTTT
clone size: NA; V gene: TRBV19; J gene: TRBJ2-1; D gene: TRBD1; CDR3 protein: CASDSGGNEQFF; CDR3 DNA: TGTGCCAGTGATTCAGGGGGCAATGAGCAGTTCTTC
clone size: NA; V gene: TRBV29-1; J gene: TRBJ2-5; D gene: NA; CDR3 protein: CSVEGTSGQETQYF; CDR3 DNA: TGCAGCGTTGAAGGAACCAGCGGACAAGAGACCCAGTACTTC
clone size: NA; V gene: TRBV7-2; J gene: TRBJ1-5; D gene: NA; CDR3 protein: CASSLAHLNSNQPQHF; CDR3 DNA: TGTGCCAGCAGCCTCGCGCACCTAAATAGCAATCAGCCCCAGCATTTT
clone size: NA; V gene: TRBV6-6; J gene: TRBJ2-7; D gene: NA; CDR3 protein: CASSLGREIYEQYF; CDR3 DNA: TGTGCCAGCAGTCTCGGTCGGGAGATCTACGAGCAGTACTTC
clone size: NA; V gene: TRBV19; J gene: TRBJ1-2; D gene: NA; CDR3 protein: CASSRELGDYGYTF; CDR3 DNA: TGTGCCAGTAGTCGGGAGCTAGGGGACTATGGCTACACCTTC
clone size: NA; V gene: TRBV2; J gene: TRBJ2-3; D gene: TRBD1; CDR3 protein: CASSHGTGVIPDTQYF; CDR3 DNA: TGTGCCAGCAGTCACGGGACAGGGGTAATTCCAGATACGCAGTATTTT
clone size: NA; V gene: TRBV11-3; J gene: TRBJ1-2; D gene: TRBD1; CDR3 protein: CASSLDDGQGYGYTF; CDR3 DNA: TGTGCCAGCAGCTTAGACGACGGACAGGGTTATGGCTACACCTTC
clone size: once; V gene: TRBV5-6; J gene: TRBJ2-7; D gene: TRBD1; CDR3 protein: CASSKTGVYEQYF; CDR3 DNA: TGTGCCAGCAGCAAGACAGGGGTCTACGAGCAGTACTTC
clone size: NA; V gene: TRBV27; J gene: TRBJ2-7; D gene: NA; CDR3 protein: CASSRGGPYEQYF; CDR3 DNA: TGTGCCAGCAGTCGTGGTGGCCCCTACGAGCAGTACTTC
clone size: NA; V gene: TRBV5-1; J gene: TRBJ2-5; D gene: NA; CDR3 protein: CASSLFGGTQETQYF; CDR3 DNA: TGCGCCAGCAGCTTGTTCGGGGGTACCCAAGAGACCCAGTACTTC
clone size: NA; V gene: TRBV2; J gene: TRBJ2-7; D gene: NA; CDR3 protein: CASNWGLHEQYF; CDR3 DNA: TGTGCCAGCAATTGGGGCTTGCACGAGCAGTACTTC
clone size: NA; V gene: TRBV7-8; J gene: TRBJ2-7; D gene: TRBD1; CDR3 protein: CASSLAPETGPVPYEQYF; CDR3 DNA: TGTGCCAGCAGCTTAGCCCCAGAGACAGGGCCGGTCCCCTACGAGCAGTACTTC